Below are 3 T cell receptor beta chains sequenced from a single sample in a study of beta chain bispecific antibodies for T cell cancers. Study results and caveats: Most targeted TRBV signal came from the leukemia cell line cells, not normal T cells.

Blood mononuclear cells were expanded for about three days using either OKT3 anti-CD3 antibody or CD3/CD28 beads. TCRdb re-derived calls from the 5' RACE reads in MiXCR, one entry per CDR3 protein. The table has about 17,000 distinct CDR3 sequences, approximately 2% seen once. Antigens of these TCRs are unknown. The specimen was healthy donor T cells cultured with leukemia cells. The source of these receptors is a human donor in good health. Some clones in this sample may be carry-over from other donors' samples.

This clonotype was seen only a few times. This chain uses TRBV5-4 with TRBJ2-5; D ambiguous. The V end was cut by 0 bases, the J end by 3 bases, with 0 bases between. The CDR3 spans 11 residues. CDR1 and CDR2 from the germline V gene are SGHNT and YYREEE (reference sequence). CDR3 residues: CASSLEETQYF. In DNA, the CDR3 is TGTGCCAGCAGCTTGGAAGAGACCCAGTACTTC.

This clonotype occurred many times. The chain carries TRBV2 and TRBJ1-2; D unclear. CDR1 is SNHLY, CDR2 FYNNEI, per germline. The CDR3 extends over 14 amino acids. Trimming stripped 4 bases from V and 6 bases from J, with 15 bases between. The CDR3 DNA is TGTGCCAGCAGTGGGACTGCAGGCTGGGATGGCTACACCTTC. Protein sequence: CASSGTAGWDGYTF.

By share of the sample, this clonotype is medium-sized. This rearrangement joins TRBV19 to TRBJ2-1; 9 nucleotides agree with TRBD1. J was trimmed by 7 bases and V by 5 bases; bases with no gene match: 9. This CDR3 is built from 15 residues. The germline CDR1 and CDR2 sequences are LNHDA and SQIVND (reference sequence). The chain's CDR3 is CASSFSTGGSNEQFF. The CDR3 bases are TGTGCCAGTAGTTTTAGCACAGGGGGCTCTAATGAGCAGTTCTTC.